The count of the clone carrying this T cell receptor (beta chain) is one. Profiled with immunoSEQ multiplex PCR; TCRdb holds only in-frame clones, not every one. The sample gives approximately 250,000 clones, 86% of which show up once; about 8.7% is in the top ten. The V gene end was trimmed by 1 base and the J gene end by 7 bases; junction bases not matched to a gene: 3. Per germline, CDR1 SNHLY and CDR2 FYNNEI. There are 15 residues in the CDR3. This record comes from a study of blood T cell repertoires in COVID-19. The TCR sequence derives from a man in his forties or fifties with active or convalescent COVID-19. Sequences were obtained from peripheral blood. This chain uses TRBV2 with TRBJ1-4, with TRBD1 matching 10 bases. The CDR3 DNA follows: TGTGCCAGCAGTGAAGGAGGGACAGGGGCTGAAAAACTGTTTTTT. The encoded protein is CASSEGGTGAEKLFF.